This is a list of T cell receptor beta chains from one sample in a study of regulatory T cells in long-lasting Graves disease. TCRdb recomputed calls from the multiplex PCR reads with MiXCR, one row per CDR3 protein. The sample includes approximately 400,000 distinct CDR3 sequences, approximately 15% of them seen just once. The same data also contributed to another study, on T cells in Graves' hyperthyroidism and ophthalmopathy.

The sample consisted of peripheral blood mononuclear cells (PBMCs), taken at new diagnosis, from a patient treated with antithyroid drugs. The receptors here all came from a woman in her thirties or forties with Graves disease. The CDR3 runs from the conserved cysteine through the conserved F or W. Each record gives: V gene, CDR3 length, CDR3 protein.

V: TRBV6-1
length: 19
CDR3: CASTVPTSGSQSSYNEQFF

V: TRBV28
length: 15
CDR3: CASSALGQVQQPQHF

V: TRBV7-9
length: 15
CDR3: CASSYTSGSHNEQFF

V: TRBV5-1
length: 17
CDR3: CASSSWRSQAYYNEQFF

V: TRBV19
length: 15
CDR3: CASSIGGSGDYEQYF

V: TRBV6-1
length: 15
CDR3: CASTTMTGFTGELFF

V: TRBV28
length: 13
CDR3: CASSRDFGDTQYF

V: TRBV5-8
length: 15
CDR3: CASSPTGGLNSPLHF

V: TRBV11-2
length: 14
CDR3: CASSFTGPQETQYF

V: TRBV6-1
length: 16
CDR3: CASSLLPSGIYNEQFF

V: TRBV5-1
length: 18
CDR3: CASSDWDRGTASTGELFF

V: TRBV28
length: 16
CDR3: CASSLGPGSPSYEQYF

V: TRBV12-3/TRBV12-4
length: 12
CDR3: CASSWTSGEQYF

V: TRBV28
length: 13
CDR3: CASIPAMNTEAFF

V: TRBV20-1
length: 15
CDR3: CSAREPGLADNEQFF

V: TRBV30
length: 15
CDR3: CAWSLGLERIGELFF

V: TRBV3-1
length: 14
CDR3: CASSRVAEIYEQYF